The 9 T cell receptor beta chains reported below all come from one sample, sequenced in a study of CD4 T cells in relation to SARS-CoV-2 and coronaviruses (TCRdb year 2021). Which antigens these TCRs recognize remains unknown. Libraries were made using the immunoSEQ multiplex PCR assay. TCRdb stores this immuneACCESS table with in-frame sequences only. Part of the clones is absent; in the studies checked, under half of the shortfall reflects unresolved V genes, and no reason is known for the rest. The sample table records roughly 21,000 clones; about three quarters of these occur just once. Around 15% of the sample comes from the top ten. CD4+ T cells from unexposed donors were collected before the COVID-19 pandemic (2011-2018). The EasySep CD4+ T cell isolation kit was used to isolate CD4+ T cells once the cultures had run for nine to eleven days. The source material was CD4+ T cells from PBMCs, cultured in vitro. The source is a human donor in good health.

This chain connects TRBV7-2 to TRBJ1-4; D unresolved. Trimming stripped 4 bases from V and 0 bases from J, with 12 bases between. CDR1 and CDR2 (germline): SGHTA, FQGNSA. There are 16 residues in the CDR3. CDR3 sequence reads: CASSSGVVTTNEKLFF. The CDR3 nucleotides are TGTGCCAGCAGCTCTGGGGTGGTCACAACTAATGAAAAACTGTTTTTT.

This rearrangement joins TRBV19 to TRBJ2-3; perhaps TRBD1 as D (6 bases). This CDR3 is built from 14 residues. Trimming left V 7 bases short and J 0 bases short, with 11 bases between. The germline CDR1 and CDR2 sequences are LNHDA and SQIVND (reference sequence). CDR3 in amino acids: CASKTGPSTDTQYF. The DNA of the CDR3 is TGTGCCAGTAAAACAGGGCCCAGCACAGATACGCAGTATTTT.

This chain's CDR3 is CASSATTASYEQYF. DNA of the CDR3: TGTGCCAGCAGCGCCACGACAGCCTCCTACGAGCAGTACTTC. J is TRBJ2-7 and V is TRBV5-5, with a possible D match to TRBD1 (5 bases). V was cut by 4 bases and J by 0 bases, with 11 bases left in between. Germline CDR1 reads SGHKS; CDR2 reads YYEKEE (reference sequence). The CDR3 covers 14 residues.

J is TRBJ1-2 and V is TRBV6-6; no firm D call. The CDR3 contains 14 residues. Germline values: CDR1 MNHNY, CDR2 SVGAGI (reference sequence). The V gene lost 7 bases and the J gene lost 2 bases, with 14 bases spanning the gap. CDR3 in amino acids: CASMYGNGNYGYTF. CDR3 sequence (DNA): TGTGCCAGCATGTATGGGAATGGGAACTATGGCTACACCTTC.

CDR3 DNA: TGCGCCAGCAGCTTGGACGGACTAGCGCCTCTCACAGATACGCAGTATTTT. It specifies CASSLDGLAPLTDTQYF. The chain couples TRBV5-1 to TRBJ2-3, with 9 nucleotides matching TRBD2. Germline assignment: CDR1 SGHRS and CDR2 YFSETQ. The junction had 7 bases not matched to a gene; V was cut back by 0 bases and J by 2 bases. The CDR3 runs to 17 residues.

The chain links TRBV2 to TRBJ1-6, with D tentatively TRBD1 (5 bases). Germline assignment: CDR1 SNHLY and CDR2 FYNNEI. There are 15 residues in the CDR3. The V and J ends lost 4 bases and 2 bases respectively, with 9 bases between them. The CDR3 region is CASSGQLPYNSPLHF. The DNA of the CDR3 is TGTGCCAGCAGTGGACAGCTCCCCTATAATTCACCCCTCCACTTT.

This chain uses TRBV19 with TRBJ2-5; D is ambiguous. Germline V gene lookup returns CDR1 LNHDA and CDR2 SQIVND (reference sequence). Trimming shortened V by 5 bases and J by 5 bases, and 9 bases separated the two germline ends. This CDR3 comprises 12 residues. CDR3 in DNA: TGTGCCAGTAGTCCTGTGGGGGAGACCCAGTACTTC. Translated: CASSPVGETQYF.

The chain joins TRBV5-1 to TRBJ2-3, with no clear D. Germline assignment: CDR1 SGHRS and CDR2 YFSETQ. The CDR3 has 13 amino acids. V lost 4 bases to trimming and J lost 9 bases, with 15 bases between them. The CDR3 loop reads CASSPIDRQTQYF. The CDR3 DNA reads as TGCGCCAGCAGCCCAATCGACCGCCAGACGCAGTATTTT.

The V call is TRBV7-2, the J call TRBJ1-2; 8 bases fit TRBD1. The CDR3 has 14 amino acids. Germline CDR1 and CDR2: SGHTA and FQGNSA. The V and J ends lost 4 bases and 7 bases, in that order; junction bases with no gene match: 8. This CDR3 reads CASSSIRGHGGYTF. In DNA form, the CDR3 reads TGTGCCAGCAGCTCAATCAGGGGGCACGGTGGCTACACCTTC.